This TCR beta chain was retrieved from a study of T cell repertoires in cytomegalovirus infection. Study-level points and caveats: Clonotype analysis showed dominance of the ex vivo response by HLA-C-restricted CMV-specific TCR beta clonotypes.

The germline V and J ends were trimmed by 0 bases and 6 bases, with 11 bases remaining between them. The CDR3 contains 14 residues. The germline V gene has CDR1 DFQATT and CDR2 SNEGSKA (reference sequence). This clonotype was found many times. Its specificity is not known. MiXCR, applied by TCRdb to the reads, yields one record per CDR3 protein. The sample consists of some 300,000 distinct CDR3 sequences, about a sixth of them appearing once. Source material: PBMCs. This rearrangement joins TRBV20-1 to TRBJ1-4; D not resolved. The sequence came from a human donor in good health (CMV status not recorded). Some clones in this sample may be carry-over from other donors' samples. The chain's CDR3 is CSARDVSRDEKLFF. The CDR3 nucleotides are TGCAGTGCTAGAGATGTCAGTCGGGATGAAAAACTGTTTTTT.